This T cell receptor (beta chain) was sequenced during a study of cytomegalovirus exposure and HLA in healthy donors. The CDR3 runs 16 residues. V was shortened by 4 bases and J by 4 bases, with 19 bases between the two germline ends. The PCR used 60 Vbeta and 13 Jbeta primers. Sequencing was performed with immunoSEQ multiplex PCR; in TCRdb, only in-frame clones are kept and a portion is missing. The sample records roughly 110,000 clones, approximately 70% being singletons. The sequencing sample was made of PBMCs. The V call is TRBV5-7, the J call TRBJ2-3; TRBD2 is a possible D gene (5 bases). TRBV5-7 is filed as an ORF, its function uncertain. This TCR was sampled from a woman younger than 45 in good health and CMV-seronegative. In DNA form, the CDR3 reads TGTGCCAGCAGCCAGAAAATTGAACCCGGGGCAGATACGCAGTATTTT. This gives the protein CASSQKIEPGADTQYF.